Listed here are 30 T cell receptor beta chains from one sample, sequenced in a study of CD8+ T cells in alopecia areata. Sorting separated CD25+CD127- cells from the CD4+ cells of 5 or 6 patients. Extraction and reverse transcription of RNA yielded cDNA as the sequencing template. The assay was immunoSEQ multiplex PCR, and TCRdb's table has in-frame clones only and misses some. The sample yields some 14,000 clones, 45% to 60% seen once. Sample: CD4+ Tregs sorted from blood. These receptor sequences come from a human donor with alopecia areata.

The genes are TRBV5-1 and TRBJ2-1, with D perhaps TRBD1 or TRBD2 (6 bases each). The CDR3 runs to 14 residues. Germline-derived CDR1 and CDR2 are SGHRS and YFSETQ. V shed 4 bases and J shed 10 bases, with 18 bases lying between them. The CDR3 bases are TGCGCCAGCAGCACGGACCTCGGGGGCCGCGAGCAGTTCTTC. It yields the protein CASSTDLGGREQFF.

The chain carries TRBV11-2 and TRBJ2-5; D is unresolved. The CDR3 loop spans 12 amino acids. The germline gives CDR1 SGHAT, CDR2 FQNNGV. V lost 5 bases to trimming and J lost 3 bases, with 7 bases between them. The CDR3 is CASSKPKETQYF. The DNA for the CDR3 is TGTGCCAGCAGCAAACCTAAAGAGACCCAGTACTTC.

Only a few counts were recorded for this clone. The chain links TRBV14 to TRBJ1-2; maybe TRBD1 (5 bases). Germline CDR1 reads SGHDN; CDR2 reads FVKESK. Between the trimmed V and J ends, which lost 3 bases and 3 bases, there was a span of 14 bases. The CDR3 length is 15 residues. CDR3 region: CASSQGRGRDYGYTF. The CDR3 DNA sequence: TGTGCCAGCAGCCAGGGACGGGGCCGGGACTATGGCTACACCTTC.

This clone appeared a few times. The V call is TRBV5-1, the J call TRBJ2-7; 9 bases match TRBD1. Germline values: CDR1 SGHRS, CDR2 YFSETQ. V shed 3 bases, J shed 4 bases, and the junction held 14 bases outside the gene matches. The CDR3 has 17 amino acids. This chain's CDR3 is CASSSQGPTGTGYEQYF. As DNA, the CDR3 is TGCGCCAGCAGCTCACAAGGACCTACAGGGACAGGGTACGAGCAGTACTTC.

Regarding this clone: Sequence at one end of the junction differs from germline and may be a read error. V usage is TRBV11-3 and J usage is TRBJ2-1, with 12 bases fitting TRBD2. Germline CDR1 reads SGHNT; CDR2 reads YENEEA. There are 15 residues in the CDR3. The CDR3 loop is CANSFRTSGTGEQFF. The CDR3 DNA follows: TGTGCCAACAGCTTCAGGACTAGCGGGACAGGGGAGCAGTTCTTC.

The chain combines TRBV27 with TRBJ1-5, with 10 bases that match TRBD1. CDR1 and CDR2 from the germline V gene are MNHEY and SMNVEV (reference sequence). The CDR3 has 14 residues. Trimming at V came to 5 bases and at J to 6 bases, leaving 4 bases not matched to a gene. The CDR3 here is CASSPRTGGQPQHF. As DNA, the CDR3 is TGTGCCAGCAGTCCCCGGACAGGGGGTCAGCCCCAGCATTTT.

This clone qualifies as medium-sized (0.01 to 0.1%). The rearrangement joins TRBV4-1 to TRBJ2-7; 10 bases align to TRBD1. The trim removed 1 base at V and 0 bases at J, leaving 6 bases unmatched. Germline V gene sequence: CDR1 MGHRA, CDR2 YSYEKL. The CDR3 has 17 amino acids. CDR3 sequence (DNA): TGCGCCAGCAGCCAAGGTCCCTGGACAGGGGGCTCCTACGAGCAGTACTTC. Translating gives CASSQGPWTGGSYEQYF.

In this sample, this clone turned up a few times. The CDR3 nucleotides are TGTGCCAGCAGCCGTACTAGAGCCGCAGATACGCAGTATTTT. It translates to CASSRTRAADTQYF. The chain recombines TRBV14 with TRBJ2-3; D is perhaps TRBD2 (5 bases). Trimming stripped 4 bases from V and 4 bases from J, with 12 bases between. The CDR3 loop spans 14 amino acids. Germline loops: CDR1 SGHDN, CDR2 FVKESK.

The chain has TRBV30 and TRBJ1-5; D gene uncertain. The CDR3 consists of 15 residues. V shed 0 bases and J shed 6 bases, with 15 bases lying between them. Germline CDR1 reads GTSNPN; CDR2 reads SVGIG (reference sequence). CDR3 sequence (DNA): TGTGCCTGGAGTGTTCATGGAAGGGTCGGTCAGCCCCAGCATTTT. Translating gives CAWSVHGRVGQPQHF.

This clone has just a few counts. The chain has TRBV28 and TRBJ2-2; D not resolved. CDR3 length equals 12 residues. Between the trimmed V and J ends, which lost 8 bases and 7 bases, there was a span of 11 bases. Germline CDR1 MDHEN, CDR2 SYDVKM. CDR3 residues: CASPGGDGELFF. The CDR3, as DNA: TGTGCCAGCCCCGGTGGGGACGGGGAGCTGTTTTTT.

The gene calls are TRBV28 and TRBJ1-5; TRBD1 might be the D (5 bases). The CDR3 has 15 residues. Trimming removed 3 bases at V and 2 bases at J, with 11 bases between. Germline CDR1 is MDHEN and CDR2 is SYDVKM. The CDR3 spells CASSLRGMGNQPQHF. For the CDR3, the DNA is TGTGCCAGCAGTTTGAGGGGTATGGGCAATCAGCCCCAGCATTTT.

The chain is built from TRBV4-1 and TRBJ1-5, with D perhaps TRBD1 (6 bases). Trimming pared 0 bases from V and 0 bases from J, leaving 21 bases between. Germline V gives CDR1 MGHRA, CDR2 YSYEKL. The CDR3 is 20 residues long. The CDR3 region is CASSQDLRTVTRHSNQPQHF. In nucleotides, the CDR3 is TGCGCCAGCAGCCAAGATCTAAGGACAGTTACCAGACATAGCAATCAGCCCCAGCATTTT.

This rearrangement joins TRBV4-1 to TRBJ2-5; 8 bases agree with TRBD1. The CDR3 runs 15 residues. CDR1 is MGHRA and CDR2 is YSYEKL in the germline V gene. Germline trimming cut 4 bases from V and 5 bases from J; bases unmatched to any gene: 9. The CDR3 DNA follows: TGCGCCAGCAGCCGAGGAAGACAGGGGAGGGAGACCCAGTACTTC. This codes for CASSRGRQGRETQYF.

In its sample, this clone was seen a few times. This chain connects TRBV7-9 to TRBJ2-2; D gene unclear. Per germline, CDR1 SEHNR and CDR2 FQNEAQ (reference sequence). This CDR3 is built from 15 residues. Trimming shortened V by 2 bases and J by 4 bases, and 11 bases separated the two germline ends. CDR3 nucleotide sequence: TGTGCCAGCAGCTTAATATCTTGGGTCACCGGGGAGCTGTTTTTT. Protein sequence: CASSLISWVTGELFF.

This sequence joins TRBV7-9 and TRBJ2-3, with D possibly matching TRBD2 (5 bases). This CDR3 spans 15 amino acids. CDR1 SEHNR and CDR2 FQNEAQ come from the germline V gene (reference sequence). V dropped 3 bases and J dropped 3 bases, with 13 bases sitting between them. The CDR3 is CASSFPGLITDTQYF. The CDR3, as DNA: TGTGCCAGCAGCTTTCCGGGGTTAATTACAGATACGCAGTATTTT. Supplemented by reference TRBV7-9 and TRBJ2-3, the full variable domain reads DTGVSQNPRHKITKRGQNVTFRCDPISEHNRLYWYRQTLGQGPEFLTYFQNEAQLEKSRLLSDRFSAERPKGSFSTLEIQRTEQGDSAMYLCASSFPGLITDTQYFGPGTRLTVL.

The chain employs TRBV7-3 and TRBJ2-5; 7 bases match TRBD2. V was clipped by 1 base and J by 2 bases; unmatched bases: 7. This CDR3 contains 16 residues. CDR1 and CDR2 (germline): SGHTA, FQGTGA. DNA for the CDR3: TGTGCCAGCAGCTTAAATCCAGCGGGAACTCAAGAGACCCAGTACTTC. Encoded protein: CASSLNPAGTQETQYF.

The chain carries TRBV7-2 and TRBJ2-3; the match to TRBD2 covers 9 bases. V lost 1 base, J lost 7 bases, and 6 bases stayed unmatched. The CDR3 length is 15 residues. Germline V CDR1 and CDR2: SGHTA, FQGNSA. Written as DNA, the CDR3 is TGTGCCAGCAGCTTAGGCGGGGGGGTCAAAAATACGCAGTATTTT. It yields the protein CASSLGGGVKNTQYF.

This clone showed up just a few times. The rearrangement joins TRBV5-4 to TRBJ2-7, with TRBD1 identical over 12 bases. Trimming removed 5 bases from V and 2 bases from J; junction bases left unmatched: 5. The V gene's germline CDR1 is SGHNT and CDR2 YYREEE (reference sequence). CDR3 size: 15 residues. The CDR3 DNA sequence: TGTGCCAGCAGTCGGGACAGGGGGCAACCCTACGAGCAGTACTTC. Translation: CASSRDRGQPYEQYF.

The CDR3, as DNA: TGCGCCAGCAGCCAGGACGGGACAGGGGGCTCTGGGGCCAACGTCCTGACTTTC. Translation gives CASSQDGTGGSGANVLTF. The chain uses TRBV4-1 and TRBJ2-6, with TRBD1 matching 11 bases. Germline trimming cut 3 bases from V and 0 bases from J; bases unmatched to any gene: 4. Germline assignment: CDR1 MGHRA and CDR2 YSYEKL. The CDR3 consists of 18 residues.

The chain carries TRBV4-1 and TRBJ2-1; the match to TRBD1 covers 7 bases. The CDR3 is made up of 18 amino acids. Germline V lookup: CDR1 MGHRA, CDR2 YSYEKL. V lost 4 bases to trimming and J lost 0 bases; unmatched junction nucleotides: 12. This CDR3 is CASSRRGQVQSSYNEQFF. In DNA form, the CDR3 reads TGCGCCAGCAGCCGACGCGGACAGGTCCAAAGCTCCTACAATGAGCAGTTCTTC.

The chain employs TRBV5-1 and TRBJ2-1; D unresolved. The CDR3 covers 14 residues. Trimming left V 3 bases short and J 0 bases short, with 7 bases between. CDR1 is SGHRS and CDR2 is YFSETQ in the germline V gene. The CDR3 DNA is TGCGCCAGCAGCTCCGGCGACTCCTACAATGAGCAGTTCTTC. It translates to CASSSGDSYNEQFF.

This clone was detected only a few times. The chain has TRBV4-1 and TRBJ2-1; 8 positions agree with TRBD2. The CDR3 extends over 18 amino acids. The V gene's germline CDR1 is MGHRA and CDR2 YSYEKL. The J segment lost 4 bases and the V segment lost 0 bases, leaving 11 bases of the junction unmatched. The DNA for the CDR3 is TGCGCCAGCAGCCAAGATCCCAGCGGGAGCTTATTTTACAATGAGCAGTTCTTC. Protein sequence: CASSQDPSGSLFYNEQFF.

This sequence joins TRBV5-8 and TRBJ2-5; D may be TRBD1 (6 bases). From germline, CDR1 is SGHTS and CDR2 YDEGEE. The CDR3 is 17 residues long. V dropped 0 bases and J dropped 7 bases, with 22 bases sitting between them. The CDR3 DNA follows: TGTGCCAGCAGCTTGGAAACCGACAGGCGGTCGGCAGGGACCCAGTACTTC. This sequence encodes CASSLETDRRSAGTQYF.

The J gene is TRBJ2-3, the V gene TRBV2; D perhaps matches TRBD1 (5 bases). The CDR3 is 13 amino acids. CDR1 and CDR2 from the germline V gene are SNHLY and FYNNEI. Deletions cut 6 bases from V and 3 bases from J, with 10 bases between. The CDR3 sequence: CASRGQGTDTQYF. The CDR3 nucleotides are TGTGCCAGCAGAGGCCAGGGTACAGATACGCAGTATTTT.

Only a few counts were recorded for this clone. The V and J genes are TRBV29-1 and TRBJ2-1, with D maybe TRBD1 (6 bases). V lost 7 bases, J lost 8 bases, and 15 bases lay in between. The CDR3 has 12 amino acids. The V gene's germline CDR1 is SQVTM and CDR2 ANQGSEA. The CDR3 DNA is TGCAGCGGTTACAGGGTTGAGGATGAGCAGTTCTTC. Its protein is CSGYRVEDEQFF.

The rearrangement joins TRBV29-1 to TRBJ1-1, with 7 bases aligning to TRBD1. Trimming took 4 bases from V and 4 from J; bases not matched to a gene: 9. Germline V gives CDR1 SQVTM, CDR2 ANQGSEA. The CDR3 consists of 14 residues. CDR3 residues: CSVGAGGRFTEAFF. For the CDR3, the DNA is TGCAGCGTTGGGGCAGGGGGGCGGTTCACTGAAGCTTTCTTT.

The CDR3 loop reads CASSLGLGTDNEQFF. The DNA for the CDR3 is TGCGCCAGCAGCTTGGGGTTAGGGACAGACAATGAGCAGTTCTTC. The rearrangement links TRBV5-1 to TRBJ2-1; 7 nucleotides agree with TRBD1. This CDR3 region has 15 residues. Germline V CDR1 and CDR2: SGHRS, YFSETQ. The junction had 5 bases not matched to a gene; V was cut back by 0 bases and J by 5 bases.

The chain couples TRBV11-2 to TRBJ2-5; 9 bases are shared with TRBD1. Trimming removed 3 bases from V and 2 bases from J; junction bases left unmatched: 4. Germline V CDR1 and CDR2: SGHAT, FQNNGV. The CDR3 sequence is 15 residues long. Written as DNA, the CDR3 is TGTGCCAGCAGCTTTGGACAGGGGCCTCAAGAGACCCAGTACTTC. Protein product: CASSFGQGPQETQYF.

The chain carries TRBV6-5 and TRBJ1-2; D is uncertain. V was trimmed by 2 bases and J by 3 bases, leaving 13 bases between them. Germline lookup yields CDR1 MNHEY and CDR2 SVGAGI. The CDR3 has 15 amino acids. CDR3 loop: CASSYGVQGHYGYTF. In DNA, the CDR3 is TGTGCCAGCAGTTACGGAGTTCAAGGGCACTATGGCTACACCTTC.

The chain employs TRBV6-5 and TRBJ2-7; D is ambiguous. V lost 0 bases to trimming and J lost 5 bases, with 14 bases between them. This CDR3 has 15 residues. CDR1 and CDR2 from the germline V gene are MNHEY and SVGAGI. CDR3 residues: CASSYSWVKTDEQYF. CDR3 coding DNA: TGTGCCAGCAGTTACTCTTGGGTTAAGACGGACGAGCAGTACTTC.